This T cell receptor (beta chain) originates from a study of T cell responses to AZD1222 COVID-19 vaccine. V lost 4 bases and J lost 4, with 12 bases in between. The length of the CDR3 is 14 residues. CDR1 and CDR2 from the germline V gene are SGHTA and FQGNSA. Clones were sequenced by immunoSEQ multiplex PCR, and TCRdb holds only the in-frame ones, with some missing. The sample records about 100,000 clones, around 87% being singletons. With regard to this clone: Its specificity is unknown.

Points from the study as a whole: Per reports, nearly half of all spike-specific TCRs target regions that are unmutated in variants. Most donors were white British, females outnumbered males, and clonal diversity was possibly underestimated.

This material consisted of peripheral blood, taken on day 0 of AZD1222 vaccination. This receptor was identified in an adult in good health. The rearrangement uses TRBV7-2 and TRBJ2-3; D remains ambiguous. The CDR3 DNA reads as TGTGCCAGCAGCTCGGACCCTAGGGCAGATACGCAGTATTTT. Protein product: CASSSDPRADTQYF.